Each of the 17 T cell receptor beta chains below was sequenced from the same sample in a study of identical twins (dated by TCRdb to about 2016). Libraries were built with 5' RACE. The sequencer listed for this sample is Illumina HiSeq 2000. TCRdb applied fastp at Q25 and MiXCR to the public reads, then kept only in-frame beta chains. Duplicate CDR3 protein sequences are folded into a single record with the most common DNA and genes. This sample lists about 500,000 distinct CDR3 sequences; roughly an eighth were detected once. Approximately 0.98% of the sample is taken by the ten largest. In addition, the sample was reused for a study of yellow fever vaccine responses in identical twins.

The sample consisted of CD4+ T cells sorted from blood. These receptors all stem from a woman in her late teens or twenties in good health.

V is TRBV28 and J is TRBJ2-1, with D maybe TRBD2 (5 bases). Germline assignment: CDR1 MDHEN and CDR2 SYDVKM. This CDR3 has 15 amino acids. Deletions cut 2 bases from V and 7 bases from J, with 15 bases between. The CDR3 bases are TGTGCCAGCAGTTTAAAAGAGGGAAGGAGGAATGAGCAGTTCTTC. Residues: CASSLKEGRRNEQFF.

This clonotype was seen more than once but under ten times. This rearrangement joins TRBV5-1 to TRBJ2-2, with TRBD1 identical over 7 bases. The CDR3 covers 16 residues. Germline V lookup: CDR1 SGHRS, CDR2 YFSETQ. J lost 4 bases, V lost 0 bases, and 6 bases had no gene match. DNA for the CDR3: TGCGCCAGCAGCTTGGGCTCCAGGGGGAGCACCGGGGAGCTGTTTTTT. Protein product: CASSLGSRGSTGELFF. Using reference TRBV5-1 and TRBJ2-2 for the parts outside the CDR3, the full variable domain is KAGVTQTPRYLIKTRGQQVTLSCSPISGHRSVSWYQQTPGQGLQFLFEYFSETQRNKGNFPGRFSGRQFSNSRSEMNVSTLELGDSALYLCASSLGSRGSTGELFFGEGSRLTVL.

This clonotype has only a few counts. The chain combines TRBV7-9 with TRBJ2-7; D might be TRBD1 (5 bases). CDR1 SEHNR and CDR2 FQNEAQ come from the germline V gene (reference sequence). The CDR3 consists of 14 residues. V shed 1 base and J shed 6 bases, with 13 bases lying between them. The CDR3 spells CASSLVKGAGEQYF. DNA for the CDR3: TGTGCCAGCAGCTTAGTTAAAGGGGCAGGCGAGCAGTACTTC. The whole variable domain, remainder taken from reference TRBV7-9 and TRBJ2-7, is DTGVSQNPRHKITKRGQNVTFRCDPISEHNRLYWYRQTLGQGPEFLTYFQNEAQLEKSRLLSDRFSAERPKGSFSTLEIQRTEQGDSAMYLCASSLVKGAGEQYFGPGTRLTVT.

This clonotype was picked up a small number of times. The chain couples TRBV6-2 or TRBV6-3 to TRBJ2-3; 14 bases line up with TRBD2. Losses at the gene ends were 2 bases for V and 7 bases for J; bases not matched to a gene: 5. CDR1 is MNHEY and CDR2 is SVGEGT in the germline V gene. CDR3 size: 16 residues. This chain's CDR3 is CASSYPGLAGGYTQYF. In nucleotides, the CDR3 is TGTGCCAGCAGTTACCCCGGACTAGCGGGAGGATATACGCAGTATTTT.

This clonotype was detected a few times. The chain combines TRBV7-3 with TRBJ1-6, with a tentative D call TRBD1 (6 bases). The CDR3 extends over 16 amino acids. From germline, CDR1 is SGHTA and CDR2 FQGTGA. The V and J ends lost 1 base and 7 bases respectively, with 14 bases between them. CDR3 residues: CASSLRGRMDNSPLHF. The DNA for the CDR3 is TGTGCCAGCAGCTTAAGGGGGCGAATGGACAATTCACCCCTCCACTTT.

Many counts were recorded for this clonotype. The chain links TRBV14 to TRBJ2-1; D ambiguous. CDR1 and CDR2 (germline): SGHDN, FVKESK. Deletions cut 1 base from V and 6 bases from J, with 16 bases between. CDR3 length: 16 amino acids. For the CDR3, the DNA is TGTGCCAGCAGCCAAGGTTTCACTGCCGGAGTCAATGAGCAGTTCTTC. Its protein is CASSQGFTAGVNEQFF.

The chain has TRBV15 and TRBJ2-1; 8 bases align to TRBD2. Germline-derived CDR1 and CDR2 are LNHNV and YYDKDF (reference sequence). CDR3 length: 18 residues. The V segment lost 4 bases and the J segment 0 bases; nucleotides outside the gene matches: 11. The CDR3 loop reads CATSKGRREASSYNEQFF. CDR3 sequence (DNA): TGTGCCACCAGCAAAGGGCGGCGGGAGGCCTCCTCCTACAATGAGCAGTTCTTC.

This clonotype was counted a few times. The rearrangement uses TRBV12-3 or TRBV12-4 and TRBJ2-7; no firm D call. The CDR3 totals 15 residues. With 6 bases removed from V and 2 bases from J, the gap between germline ends came to 17 bases. CDR3 DNA: TGTGCCAGCAGCATCGAAAGGGCCCTTCCCTACGAGCAGTACTTC. The encoded protein is CASSIERALPYEQYF.

This clonotype was observed a few times. The chain is built from TRBV30 and TRBJ1-5, with 9 bases identical to TRBD1. V shed 5 bases and J 5 bases; nucleotides not matched to a gene: 4. The germline CDR1 and CDR2 sequences are GTSNPN and SVGIG (reference sequence). This CDR3 contains 13 residues. The CDR3 here is CAWGQGNDQPQHF. DNA for the CDR3: TGTGCCTGGGGACAGGGGAATGATCAGCCCCAGCATTTT.

The gene calls are TRBV7-2 and TRBJ2-1, with D possibly being TRBD1 or TRBD2 (5 bases each). V was trimmed by 1 base and J by 3 bases, leaving 10 bases between them. CDR3 length: 15 residues. The germline CDR1 and CDR2 sequences are SGHTA and FQGNSA. The CDR3 spells CASSLGGAHYNEQFF. The CDR3 DNA is TGTGCCAGCAGCTTAGGAGGGGCCCACTACAATGAGCAGTTCTTC.

Many counts were recorded for this clonotype. CDR3 in DNA: TGTGCCAGCAGGCGAAGCCCACTAGCCGCAATCACAGATACGCAGTATTTT. It is translated as CASRRSPLAAITDTQYF. The chain carries TRBV6-1 and TRBJ2-3; TRBD2 is a possible D gene (6 bases). Germline CDR1 MNHNS, CDR2 SASEGT. The CDR3 length is 17 residues. The V end lost 6 bases, the J end lost 2 bases, and 21 bases lay between the germline ends.

This clonotype was detected a few times. This sequence joins TRBV10-3 and TRBJ2-3, with TRBD2 matching over 11 bases. CDR3 size: 15 residues. V was clipped by 11 bases and J by 1 base; unmatched bases: 8. The germline gives CDR1 ENHRY, CDR2 SYGVKD. The CDR3 DNA reads as TGTGCCGCGAAGACTAGCGGGAAAGGCACAGATACGCAGTATTTT. It is translated as CAAKTSGKGTDTQYF.

This clonotype was detected a few times. The gene calls are TRBV5-6 and TRBJ1-4; TRBD1 matches 7 bases. The junction had 4 bases not matched to a gene; V was cut back by 0 bases and J by 11 bases. The CDR3 length is 13 residues. Germline V gives CDR1 SGHDT, CDR2 YYEEEE. The CDR3 region is CASSLETGLKLFF. The CDR3 DNA sequence: TGTGCCAGCAGCTTGGAGACAGGGTTGAAACTGTTTTTT.

This rearrangement joins TRBV4-3 to TRBJ2-5; the match to TRBD1 covers 8 bases. The germline gives CDR1 LGHNA, CDR2 YSLEER. The CDR3 extends over 13 amino acids. V shed 6 bases, J shed 5 bases, and the junction held 5 bases outside the gene matches. The CDR3 nucleotides read TGCGCCAGCAGACACAGGGGGTCGGAGACCCAGTACTTC. Encoded protein: CASRHRGSETQYF.

This clonotype has at least ten counts. This chain connects TRBV2 to TRBJ1-5; D is undetermined. The CDR3 extends over 11 amino acids. With 9 bases removed from V and 6 bases from J, the gap between germline ends came to 9 bases. In germline, CDR1 is SNHLY, CDR2 FYNNEI. The CDR3 coding sequence is TGTGCCAGTAGTCGCGGTCAGCCCCAGCATTTT. Encoded protein: CASSRGQPQHF.

This clonotype was recorded many times. This chain joins TRBV20-1 and TRBJ2-7; D is uncertain. The germline V and J ends were trimmed by 5 bases and 4 bases, with 24 bases remaining between them. CDR3 size: 16 residues. Germline lookup yields CDR1 DFQATT and CDR2 SNEGSKA (reference sequence). The CDR3 nucleotides are TGCAGTGCTCCTCCGGATACTGGCGCCGTAGGTTACGAGCAGTACTTC. This encodes CSAPPDTGAVGYEQYF.

This clonotype came up a few times. This chain uses TRBV6-6 with TRBJ1-5; D might be TRBD1 (6 bases). Germline CDR1 MNHNY, CDR2 SVGAGI (reference sequence). CDR3 length: 13 residues. With 5 bases removed from V and 4 bases from J, the gap between germline ends came to 9 bases. CDR3 sequence (DNA): TGTGCCAGCAGTAACAGGGCGAATCAGCCCCAGCATTTT. Translation: CASSNRANQPQHF.